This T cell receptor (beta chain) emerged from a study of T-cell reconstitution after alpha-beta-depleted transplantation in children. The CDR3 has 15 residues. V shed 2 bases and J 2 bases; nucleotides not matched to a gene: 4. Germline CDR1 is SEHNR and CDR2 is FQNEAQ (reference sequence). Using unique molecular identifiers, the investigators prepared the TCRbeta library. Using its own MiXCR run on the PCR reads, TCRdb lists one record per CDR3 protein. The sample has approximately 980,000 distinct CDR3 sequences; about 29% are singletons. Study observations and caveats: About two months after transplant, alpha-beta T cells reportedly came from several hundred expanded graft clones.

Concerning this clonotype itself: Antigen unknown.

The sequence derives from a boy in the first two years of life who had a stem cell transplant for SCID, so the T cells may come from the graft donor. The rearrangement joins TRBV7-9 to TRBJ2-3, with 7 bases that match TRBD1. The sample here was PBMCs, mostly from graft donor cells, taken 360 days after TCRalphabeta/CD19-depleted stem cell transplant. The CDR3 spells CASSLPDRTTDTQYF. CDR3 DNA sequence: TGTGCCAGCAGCTTACCGGACAGGACCACAGATACGCAGTATTTT. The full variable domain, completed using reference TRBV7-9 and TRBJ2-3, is DTGVSQNPRHKITKRGQNVTFRCDPISEHNRLYWYRQTLGQGPEFLTYFQNEAQLEKSRLLSDRFSAERPKGSFSTLEIQRTEQGDSAMYLCASSLPDRTTDTQYFGPGTRLTVL.